This T cell receptor (beta chain) stems from a study of OX40 agonist ivuxolimab in advanced cancers. Clones were sequenced by immunoSEQ multiplex PCR, and TCRdb holds only the in-frame ones, with some missing. The sample has 60,000 to 70,000 clones; 70% to 90% are singletons. Autoimmune disease history or systemic immunosuppression meant exclusion. The germline CDR1 and CDR2 sequences are GTSNPN and SVGIG (reference sequence). The CDR3 is 13 residues long. Trimming left V 8 bases short and J 5 bases short, with 16 bases between. This chain joins TRBV30 and TRBJ2-1, with no clear D. This specimen was CD4+ or CD8+ T cells sorted from blood, taken in a trial of the OX40 agonist ivuxolimab. The sequence derives from an adult with an advanced solid tumor such as melanoma, head and neck, liver or kidney cancer. Here the CDR3 reads CAHHGGFDNEQFF. CDR3 in DNA: TGTGCCCATCATGGTGGCTTCGACAATGAGCAGTTCTTC.